This T cell receptor (beta chain) was profiled in a study of blood T cell repertoires in COVID-19. Overall study: Donors in the United States, Italy and Spain gave samples during acute or convalescent COVID-19. PBMCs, B-cell-depleted T cells, or T cells were the source of the cDNA or gDNA that made up the material.

V was cut by 0 bases and J by 8 bases, with 12 bases left in between. Germline CDR1 GTSNPN, CDR2 SVGIG (reference sequence). The CDR3 sequence is 13 residues long. As processed by the authors: For nucleated cells, counts were estimated from reference gene primer amplification. Assay used: immunoSEQ multiplex PCR; TCRdb lists only in-frame clones, some missing. The DNA gave D and trimming, while V, J and clone size come from that table. The sample carries 200,000 to 250,000 clones, 60% to 85% recorded once. The receptor was isolated from a woman in her seventies with acute or convalescent COVID-19. The chain carries TRBV30 and TRBJ2-3, with D possibly TRBD2 on 5 matching bases. Sequences were obtained from peripheral blood. DNA for the CDR3: TGTGCCTGGAGTGTACCCACCCTAGCTACGCAGTATTTT. Encoded protein: CAWSVPTLATQYF. The full variable domain, in which reference TRBV30 and TRBJ2-3 provide the parts outside the CDR3, is SQTIHQWPATLVQPVGSPLSLECTVEGTSNPNLYWYRQAAGRGLQLLFYSVGIGQISSEVPQNLSASRPQDRQFILSSKKLLLSDSGFYLCAWSVPTLATQYFGPGTRLTVL.